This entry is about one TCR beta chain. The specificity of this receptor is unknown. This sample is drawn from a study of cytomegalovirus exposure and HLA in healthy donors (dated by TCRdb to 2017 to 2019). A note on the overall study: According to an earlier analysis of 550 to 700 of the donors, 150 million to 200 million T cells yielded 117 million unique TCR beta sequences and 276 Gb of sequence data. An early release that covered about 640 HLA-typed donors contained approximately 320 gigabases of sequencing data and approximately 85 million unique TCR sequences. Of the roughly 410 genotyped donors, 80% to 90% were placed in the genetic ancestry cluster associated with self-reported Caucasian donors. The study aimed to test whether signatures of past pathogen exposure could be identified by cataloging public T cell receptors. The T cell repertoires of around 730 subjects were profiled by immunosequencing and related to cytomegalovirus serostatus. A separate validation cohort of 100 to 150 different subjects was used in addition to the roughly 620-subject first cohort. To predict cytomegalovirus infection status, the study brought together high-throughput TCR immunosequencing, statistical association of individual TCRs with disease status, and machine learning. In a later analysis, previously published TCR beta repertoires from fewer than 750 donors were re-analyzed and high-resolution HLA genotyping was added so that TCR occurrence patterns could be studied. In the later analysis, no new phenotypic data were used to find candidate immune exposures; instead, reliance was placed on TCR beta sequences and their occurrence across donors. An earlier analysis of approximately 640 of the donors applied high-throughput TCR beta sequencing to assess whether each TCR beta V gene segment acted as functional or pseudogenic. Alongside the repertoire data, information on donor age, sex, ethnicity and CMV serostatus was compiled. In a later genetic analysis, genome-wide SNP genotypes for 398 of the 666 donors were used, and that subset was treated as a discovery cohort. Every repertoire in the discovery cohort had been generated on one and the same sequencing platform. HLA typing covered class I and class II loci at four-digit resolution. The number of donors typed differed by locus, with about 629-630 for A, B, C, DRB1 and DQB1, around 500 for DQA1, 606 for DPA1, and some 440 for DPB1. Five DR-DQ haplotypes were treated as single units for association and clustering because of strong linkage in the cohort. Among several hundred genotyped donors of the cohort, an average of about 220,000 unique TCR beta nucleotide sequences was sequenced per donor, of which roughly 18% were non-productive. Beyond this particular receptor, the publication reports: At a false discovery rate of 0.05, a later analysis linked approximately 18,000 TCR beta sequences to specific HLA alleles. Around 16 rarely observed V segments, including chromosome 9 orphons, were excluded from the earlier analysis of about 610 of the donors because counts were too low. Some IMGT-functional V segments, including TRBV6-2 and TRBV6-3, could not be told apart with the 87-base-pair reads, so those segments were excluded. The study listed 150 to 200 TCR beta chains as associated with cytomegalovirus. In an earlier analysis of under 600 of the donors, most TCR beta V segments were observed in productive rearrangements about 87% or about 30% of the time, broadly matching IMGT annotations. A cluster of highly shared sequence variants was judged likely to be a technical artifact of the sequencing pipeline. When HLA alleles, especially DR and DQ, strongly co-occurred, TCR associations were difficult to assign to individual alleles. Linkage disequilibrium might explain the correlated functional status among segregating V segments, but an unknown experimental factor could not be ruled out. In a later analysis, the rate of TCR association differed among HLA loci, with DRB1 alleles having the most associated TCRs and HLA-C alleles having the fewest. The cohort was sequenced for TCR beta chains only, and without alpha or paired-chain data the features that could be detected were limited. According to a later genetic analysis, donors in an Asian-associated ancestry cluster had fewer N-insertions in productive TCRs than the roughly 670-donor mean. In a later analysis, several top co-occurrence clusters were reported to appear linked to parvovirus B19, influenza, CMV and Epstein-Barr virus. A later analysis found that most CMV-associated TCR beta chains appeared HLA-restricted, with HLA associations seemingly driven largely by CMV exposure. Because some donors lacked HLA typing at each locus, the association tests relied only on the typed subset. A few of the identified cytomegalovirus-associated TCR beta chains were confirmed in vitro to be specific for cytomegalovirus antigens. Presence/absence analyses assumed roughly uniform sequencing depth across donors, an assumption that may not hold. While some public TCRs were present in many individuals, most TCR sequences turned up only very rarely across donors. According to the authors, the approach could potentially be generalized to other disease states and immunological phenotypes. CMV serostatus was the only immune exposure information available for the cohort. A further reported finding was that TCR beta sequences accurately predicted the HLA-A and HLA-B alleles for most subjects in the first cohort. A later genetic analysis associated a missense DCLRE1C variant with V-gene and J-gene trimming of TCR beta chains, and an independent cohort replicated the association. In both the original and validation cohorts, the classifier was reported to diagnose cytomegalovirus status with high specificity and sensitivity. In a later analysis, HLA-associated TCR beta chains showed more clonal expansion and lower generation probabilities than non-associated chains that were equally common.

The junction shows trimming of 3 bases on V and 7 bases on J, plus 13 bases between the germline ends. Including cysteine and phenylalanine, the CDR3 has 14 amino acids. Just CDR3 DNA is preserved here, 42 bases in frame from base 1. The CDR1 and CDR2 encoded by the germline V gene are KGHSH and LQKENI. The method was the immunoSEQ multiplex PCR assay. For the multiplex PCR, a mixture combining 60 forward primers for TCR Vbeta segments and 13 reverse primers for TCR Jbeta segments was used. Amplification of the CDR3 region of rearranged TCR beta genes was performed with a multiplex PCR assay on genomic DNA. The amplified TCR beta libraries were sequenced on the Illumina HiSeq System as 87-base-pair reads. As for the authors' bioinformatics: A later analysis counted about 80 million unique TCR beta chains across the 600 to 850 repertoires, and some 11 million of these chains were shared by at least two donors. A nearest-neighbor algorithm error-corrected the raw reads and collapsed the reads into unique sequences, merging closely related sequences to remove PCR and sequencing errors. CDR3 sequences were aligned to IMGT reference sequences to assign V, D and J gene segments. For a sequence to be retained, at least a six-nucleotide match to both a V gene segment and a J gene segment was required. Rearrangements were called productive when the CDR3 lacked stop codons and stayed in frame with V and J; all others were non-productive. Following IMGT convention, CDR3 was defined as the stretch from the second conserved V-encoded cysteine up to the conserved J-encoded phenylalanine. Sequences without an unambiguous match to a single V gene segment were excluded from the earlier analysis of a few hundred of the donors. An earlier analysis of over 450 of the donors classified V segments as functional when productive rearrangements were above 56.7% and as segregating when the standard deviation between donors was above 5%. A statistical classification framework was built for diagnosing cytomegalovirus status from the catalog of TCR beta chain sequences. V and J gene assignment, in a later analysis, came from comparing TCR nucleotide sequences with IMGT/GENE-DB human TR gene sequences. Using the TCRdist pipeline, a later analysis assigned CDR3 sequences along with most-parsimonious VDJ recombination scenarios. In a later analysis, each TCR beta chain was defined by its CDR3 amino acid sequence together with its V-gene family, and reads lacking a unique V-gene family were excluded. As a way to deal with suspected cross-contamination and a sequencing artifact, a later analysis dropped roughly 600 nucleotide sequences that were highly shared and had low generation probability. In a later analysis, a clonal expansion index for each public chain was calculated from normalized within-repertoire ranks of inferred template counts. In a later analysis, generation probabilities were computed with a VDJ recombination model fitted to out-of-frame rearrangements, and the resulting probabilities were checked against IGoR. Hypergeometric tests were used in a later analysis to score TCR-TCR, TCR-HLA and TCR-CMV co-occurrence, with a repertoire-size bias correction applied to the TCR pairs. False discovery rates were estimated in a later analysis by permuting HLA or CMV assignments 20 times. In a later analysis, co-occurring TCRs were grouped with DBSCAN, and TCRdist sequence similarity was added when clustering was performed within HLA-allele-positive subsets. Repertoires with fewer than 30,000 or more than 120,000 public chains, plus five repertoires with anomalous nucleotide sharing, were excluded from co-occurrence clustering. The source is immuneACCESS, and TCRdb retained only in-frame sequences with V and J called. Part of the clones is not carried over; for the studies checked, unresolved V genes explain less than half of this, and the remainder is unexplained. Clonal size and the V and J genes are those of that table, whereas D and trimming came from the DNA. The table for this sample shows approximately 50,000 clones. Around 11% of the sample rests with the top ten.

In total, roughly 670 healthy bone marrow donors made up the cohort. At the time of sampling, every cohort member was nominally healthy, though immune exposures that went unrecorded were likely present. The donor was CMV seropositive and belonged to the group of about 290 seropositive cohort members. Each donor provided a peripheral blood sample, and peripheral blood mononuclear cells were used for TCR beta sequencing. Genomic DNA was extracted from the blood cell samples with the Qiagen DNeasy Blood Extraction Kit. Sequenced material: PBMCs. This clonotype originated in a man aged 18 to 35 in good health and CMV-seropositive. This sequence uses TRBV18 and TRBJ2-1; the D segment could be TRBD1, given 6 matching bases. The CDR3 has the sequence CASSPQGMENEQFF. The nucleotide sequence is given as TGTGCCAGCTCACCGCAGGGGATGGAAAATGAGCAGTTCTTC.